Below, 15 T cell receptor beta chains from the same sample are listed, as sequenced in a study of control samples from healthy donors and cancer patients. The repertoire was sequenced with immunoSEQ multiplex PCR; TCRdb's copy has only in-frame clones and lacks some. Of about 20,000 clones listed, less than 90% are singletons. Sequenced material: PBMCs. Source of these receptors: a man aged 55 to 70 with head and neck cancer.

This rearrangement joins TRBV4-2 to TRBJ1-5; D call uncertain. Per germline, CDR1 LGHNA and CDR2 YNFKEQ. The V end was cut by 0 bases, the J end by 10 bases, with 7 bases between. This CDR3 is built from 12 residues. CDR3: CASSQDGNPQHF. CDR3 bases: TGTGCCAGCAGCCAAGATGGGAATCCCCAGCATTTT.

V and J are TRBV14 and TRBJ1-1, with TRBD1 matching 9 bases. Trimming cost V 5 bases and J 1 base; bases outside gene matches: 8. CDR1 SGHDN and CDR2 FVKESK come from the germline V gene. The CDR3 consists of 16 residues. CDR3 coding DNA: TGTGCCAGCAGCTTACGACGGACAGGGGCGAACACTGAAGCTTTCTTT. This codes for CASSLRRTGANTEAFF.

J is TRBJ2-1 and V is TRBV11-3, with 16 nucleotides matching TRBD2. This CDR3 contains 16 residues. CDR1 and CDR2 from the germline V gene are SGHNT and YENEEA. V shed 5 bases, J shed 8 bases, and the junction held 6 bases outside the gene matches. DNA of the CDR3: TGTGCCAGCAGCCTGGGACTAGCGGGGGGGTCGTATGAGCAGTTCTTC. Protein product: CASSLGLAGGSYEQFF.

The V call is TRBV10-3, the J call TRBJ2-3; TRBD2 matches 7 bases. Trimming removed 10 bases from V and 1 base from J; junction bases left unmatched: 11. The CDR3 runs 15 residues. Germline CDR1 is ENHRY and CDR2 is SYGVKD. The CDR3 DNA follows: TGTGCCACCACCCCCGGGGGGTTTCGCACAGATACGCAGTATTTT. This gives the protein CATTPGGFRTDTQYF.

This sequence joins TRBV18 and TRBJ2-5, with TRBD2 as a possible D gene (7 bases). From germline, CDR1 is KGHSH and CDR2 LQKENI. V lost 1 base and J lost 4, with 13 bases in between. CDR3 size: 15 residues. The CDR3 reads CASSPLPGGRETQYF. The DNA of the CDR3 is TGTGCCAGCTCACCACTCCCGGGGGGCCGAGAGACCCAGTACTTC.

The chain links TRBV6-5 to TRBJ1-4; 8 positions match TRBD1. Unmatched junction bases numbered 3, after V lost 6 bases and J lost 6 bases. The CDR3 spans 13 residues. Germline CDR1 and CDR2: MNHEY and SVGAGI. CDR3 in amino acids: CASRSGGYEKLFF. DNA for the CDR3: TGTGCCAGCAGGTCAGGGGGCTATGAAAAACTGTTTTTT.

This chain joins TRBV6-6 and TRBJ1-2; 7 bases fit TRBD1. Germline assignment: CDR1 MNHNY and CDR2 SVGAGI (reference sequence). J was trimmed by 4 bases and V by 6 bases; bases with no gene match: 5. The CDR3 contains 13 residues. Here the CDR3 DNA reads TGTGCCAGCAGCGCGGACAGGTTCTATGGCTACACCTTC. Amino acid sequence: CASSADRFYGYTF.

The chain employs TRBV27 and TRBJ2-1; 11 bases line up with TRBD2. This CDR3 has 15 residues. Trimming took 7 bases from V and 3 from J; bases not matched to a gene: 5. CDR1 MNHEY and CDR2 SMNVEV come from the germline V gene (reference sequence). The CDR3 reads CASTHLAGGYNEQFF. CDR3 coding DNA: TGTGCCAGCACCCATCTAGCGGGGGGCTACAATGAGCAGTTCTTC.

This clone was observed a single time. The V call is TRBV18, the J call TRBJ1-6; TRBD1 is a possible D gene (5 bases). Germline CDR1 reads KGHSH; CDR2 reads LQKENI. V gave up 2 bases and J gave up 6 bases, with 11 bases separating them. The CDR3 consists of 15 residues. This chain's CDR3 is CASSPGTVVNSPLHF. The CDR3 DNA sequence: TGTGCCAGCTCACCAGGGACCGTCGTTAATTCACCCCTCCACTTT.

By sample fraction, this clone is large. CDR3 in amino acids: CASSAGRDGYTF. In DNA form, the CDR3 reads TGTGCCAGCAGCGCGGGCCGAGATGGCTACACCTTC. This sequence joins TRBV7-8 and TRBJ1-2; D not resolved. Trimming removed 5 bases at V and 6 bases at J, with 10 bases between. Germline V gene sequence: CDR1 SGHVS, CDR2 FQNEAQ. The CDR3 runs to 12 residues. Variable domain in full (rest from reference TRBV7-8 and TRBJ1-2): GAGVSQSPRYKVAKRGQDVALRCDPISGHVSLFWYQQALGQGPEFLTYFQNEAQLDKSGLPSDRFFAERPEGSVSTLKIQRTQQEDSAVYLCASSAGRDGYTFGSGTRLTVV.

The chain employs TRBV5-4 and TRBJ1-1, with D maybe TRBD1 (5 bases). This CDR3 is built from 14 residues. Trimming took 9 bases from V and 3 from J, leaving 18 bases between them. CDR1 and CDR2 (germline): SGHNT, YYREEE (reference sequence). The CDR3, as DNA: TGTGCCACCCAGACAGAGCCACGGGACACTGAAGCTTTCTTT. It translates to CATQTEPRDTEAFF.

V usage is TRBV10-2 and J usage is TRBJ1-3; D perhaps matches TRBD1 (5 bases). The V gene's germline CDR1 is WSHSY and CDR2 SAAADI. The ends were cut back, 4 bases at V and 0 bases at J, with 13 bases in the middle. This CDR3 is 16 amino acids long. As DNA, the CDR3 is TGCGCCAGCAGTGTTACCATGACAGTCTCTGGAAACACCATATATTTT. Translated: CASSVTMTVSGNTIYF.

The chain uses TRBV24-1 and TRBJ2-2; 8 nucleotides line up with TRBD1. CDR3 length: 15 amino acids. CDR1 and CDR2 (germline): KGHDR, SFDVKD. V was clipped by 9 bases and J by 3 bases; unmatched bases: 8. The CDR3 bases are TGTGCCACCGAGCAGGGGGCTTCGGACACCGGGGAGCTGTTTTTT. It specifies CATEQGASDTGELFF.

This clone is a singleton in its sample. The chain joins TRBV5-1 to TRBJ2-7; no reliable D call. The V end was cut by 0 bases, the J end by 4 bases, with 5 bases between. CDR1 and CDR2 from the germline V gene are SGHRS and YFSETQ. The CDR3 is made up of 12 amino acids. In DNA form, the CDR3 reads TGCGCCAGCAGCTTGGACGGTTACGAGCAGTACTTC. This sequence encodes CASSLDGYEQYF.

The chain recombines TRBV4-2 with TRBJ2-1; 8 bases map to TRBD2. V shed 0 bases and J 3 bases; nucleotides not matched to a gene: 4. Per the germline V gene, CDR1 is LGHNA and CDR2 is YNFKEQ. The CDR3 contains 16 residues. DNA of the CDR3: TGTGCCAGCAGCCAAGAGTCAAGCGGGGGCTACAATGAGCAGTTCTTC. Translation: CASSQESSGGYNEQFF.